This T cell receptor beta chain derives from a study of blood T cell repertoires in COVID-19. Looking at the study overall: T cells, B-cell-depleted T cells, or PBMCs supplied cDNA or gDNA.

Repertoires were generated with immunoSEQ multiplex PCR, while TCRdb's copy carries only in-frame clones and drops some. In the table there are around 48,000 clones, 86% of which are singletons. Germline values: CDR1 SGHDN, CDR2 FVKESK. J was trimmed by 5 bases and V by 1 base; bases with no gene match: 0. This CDR3 has 13 residues. This clonotype originated in a man aged 60-69 years with active or convalescent COVID-19. Sequences were obtained from peripheral blood. The chain uses TRBV14 and TRBJ2-5, with 8 bases aligning to TRBD1. The CDR3 sequence: CASSQGQGETQYF. CDR3 nucleotides: TGTGCCAGCAGCCAAGGACAGGGGGAGACCCAGTACTTC.